The following is a T cell receptor beta chain sequence with its context. Germline lookup yields CDR1 SGHRS and CDR2 YFSETQ. Unmatched junction bases numbered 3, after V lost 8 bases and J lost 2 bases. The CDR3 runs to 13 residues. In the authors' methods: Reference gene primer amplification in the assay estimated nucleated cell counts. The method was immunoSEQ multiplex PCR; TCRdb's version includes in-frame clones alone and lacks a portion of them. V and J calls and clone size are copied from that table; D and trimming were computed from the DNA. The repertoire holds roughly 97,000 clones, with approximately 84% as singletons. This sample is drawn from a study of blood T cell repertoires in COVID-19.

The rearrangement links TRBV5-1 to TRBJ1-3, with 8 bases matching TRBD1. This TCR derives from a man aged 55-75 years with acute or convalescent COVID-19. Sequenced input: peripheral blood. CDR3 DNA sequence: TGCGCCAGTGCACAGGGGGCTGGAAACACCATATATTTT. As protein: CASAQGAGNTIYF.